This T cell receptor (beta chain) is from a study of neurological immune-mediated disorders (dated by TCRdb to about 2019). Study-level background: Using UMI-based sequencing, the study compared peripheral blood TCR-beta repertoires from patients with HTLV-I-associated myelopathy (HAM/TSP), patients with multiple sclerosis, and healthy controls. Alongside PBMC samples, the set of about 100 TCR-beta libraries contained longitudinal samples, technical triplicates, and paired CD4+ and CD8+ T-cell subsets that had been sorted. Of the approximately 68 subjects in the cohort, about 14 were HAM/TSP patients, approximately 34 were multiple sclerosis patients, and roughly 20 were healthy controls. The study at large found these results: No identical CDR3 amino acid sequences were found to be shared among expanded clones across subjects, suggesting that TCR-beta repertoires were private in all groups. TCR clonal expansion was highest in HAM/TSP patients and lowest in MS patients, with MS patients falling below even healthy controls.

cDNA synthesis used template-switch 5'RACE with a primer carrying a 10-nucleotide random unique molecular identifier tagging each TCR transcript. Every sequencing run covered 15-18 subjects and yielded more than 160 million TCR-beta sequences. The RNeasy kit was used to extract total RNA. Using the KAPA Real-time Library Amplification kit, TCR-beta VDJ regions were amplified with primers for the TCR constant region and the 5'RACE anchor. A first PCR added sample indexes and Illumina adaptors, after which a second PCR increased the library yield. After purification with Ampure beads, the TCR product of roughly 650 bp was size-selected on a 2% E-gel SizeSelection system. Before pooling, library quality was checked on a Bioanalyzer, concentration was measured with Qubit, and libraries were quantified with the Kapa Library Quantification kit. An Illumina HiSeq 2500 sequenced the libraries paired-end 2 x 150 bp. To increase sequence diversity, about 23-32% phiX was spiked into each library pool. The original pipeline was this. Quality-filtered reads were processed with the UMI-based MiGEC pipeline, which removed over 80% of raw TCR sequences during error correction. IMGT germline references were used for aligning VDJ genes, and each clonotype was defined as a unique CDR3 amino acid sequence together with its V-J genes. Clonal expansion, Shannon diversity, and CDR3 relatedness (CalcPairwiseDistances, ClusterSamples) were evaluated with VDJtools, and phylogenetic trees were built with CLCbio workbench. Clones with at least 8 unique UMIs were defined as expanded, with this threshold being based on coefficient-of-variation modelling across technical triplicates. TCRdb reanalyzed the raw reads on its own, using fastp at Q25 for trimming and MiXCR for clone calling, and kept in-frame beta chains. Here each entry gathers all rows of one CDR3 protein and keeps the most common genes and DNA. The V and J calls here are based on TCRdb, not the publication. The sample includes more than 20,000 distinct CDR3 sequences, with around an eighth observed a single time. Roughly 16% of the sample is taken by the ten largest.

The germline V gene provides CDR1 MDHEN and CDR2 SYDVKM. The CDR3 starts with the cysteine, ends with the phenylalanine, and has 16 residues. Only the CDR3 part of the read is kept: 48 bases, read in frame from the first base. Compared with germline, V lacks 6 bases and J lacks 4 bases; bases without a gene match: 13. Libraries from unsorted PBMCs were made from 2 million PBMCs kept in RNAlater at -80 degrees C until RNA extraction. PBMCs were separated from peripheral blood using Ficoll-Hypaque density gradient centrifugation and then cryopreserved in liquid nitrogen. This clonotype was seen many times. Its binding antigen is unknown. Per-base qualities were not stored, and no clone one base away is much larger.

The TCR originated in a woman between 40 and 50 years old with HTLV-1-associated myelopathy (HAM/TSP). Rearrangement joined TRBV28 to TRBJ1-2; TRBD1 aligns with 8 central bases. The sample was PBMCs. The sequenced DNA: TGTGCCAGCAGGTCGAGACCAGGCCAGGGGGCCTATGGCTACACCTTC. Protein translation: CASRSRPGQGAYGYTF.